This TCR beta chain emerged from a study of Graves' ophthalmopathy and Graves' hyperthyroidism. V shed 6 bases and J shed 8 bases, with 20 bases lying between them. From germline, CDR1 is WSHSY and CDR2 SAAADI. CDR3 size: 15 residues. For repertoire sequencing, the TCR beta CDR3 regions were amplified from RNA transcripts. Investigators did first-round RT-PCR with HTBI primers, then second-round multiplex PCR. TCRdb redid the calling of the multiplex PCR reads with MiXCR, one entry per CDR3 protein. In the table there are approximately 640,000 distinct CDR3 sequences, over 40% of which are singletons. None of the included patients had other autoimmune diseases, uncontrolled infections, pregnancy or lactation, as these led to exclusion.

The source material was peripheral blood. The rearrangement joins TRBV10-2 to TRBJ1-3, with a possible D match to TRBD1 (6 bases). This sequence originates from an adult man with Graves' ophthalmopathy. The CDR3 bases are TGCGCCAGCAGAAGCGGGGGGCTGCAGGGCTACACCATATATTTT. Protein sequence: CASRSGGLQGYTIYF.